This TCR beta chain was captured in a study of T cell responses to AZD1222 COVID-19 vaccine. General study results and limits: Spike-specific TCR breadth rose after two AZD1222 doses, and depth rose as well. It was only after the peak T cell response that any repertoires were sampled. Baseline seropositives among AZD1222 recipients totaled only 5 to 7.

In germline, CDR1 is MNHEY, CDR2 SVGAGI. V was clipped by 11 bases and J by 6 bases, with 25 bases between them. The CDR3 contains 15 residues. This table comes from immunoSEQ multiplex PCR, and its TCRdb copy is limited to in-frame clones, with some not included. The sample holds roughly 80,000 clones; approximately 91% are singletons and the top ten take more than 5%. Worth noting for this clone: Its antigen remains unidentified.

The chain links TRBV6-5 to TRBJ1-2, with D possibly TRBD1 on 6 matching bases. This receptor was obtained from an adult in good health. Sequencing was performed on peripheral blood, taken on day 0 of MenACWY control vaccination. The DNA of the CDR3 is TGTGCCCTTGGTCGGGGGGCGCTTTTAAAGGATGGCTACACCTTC. It yields the protein CALGRGALLKDGYTF.